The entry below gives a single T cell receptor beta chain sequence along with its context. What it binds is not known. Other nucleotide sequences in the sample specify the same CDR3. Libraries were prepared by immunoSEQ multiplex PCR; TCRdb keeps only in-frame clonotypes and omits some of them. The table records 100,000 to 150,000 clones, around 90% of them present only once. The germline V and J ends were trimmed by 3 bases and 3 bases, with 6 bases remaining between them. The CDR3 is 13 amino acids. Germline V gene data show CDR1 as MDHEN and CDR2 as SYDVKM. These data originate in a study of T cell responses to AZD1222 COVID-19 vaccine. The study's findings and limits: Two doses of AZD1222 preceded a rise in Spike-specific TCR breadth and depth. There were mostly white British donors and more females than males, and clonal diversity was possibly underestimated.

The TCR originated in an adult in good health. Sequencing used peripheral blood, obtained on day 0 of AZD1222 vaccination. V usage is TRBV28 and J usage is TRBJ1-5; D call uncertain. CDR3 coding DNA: TGTGCCAGCAGTTTCTCCAACAATCAGCCCCAGCATTTT. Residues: CASSFSNNQPQHF.